Listed here are 6 T cell receptor beta chains from one sample, sequenced in a study of STAT5B mutations in CD4+ large granular lymphocyte leukemia. Data came from immunoSEQ multiplex PCR; TCRdb stores just in-frame clones and leaves some out. The sample carries tens of thousands of clones, 74% recorded once. Sequencing was done on a sample of CD4+ T cells from blood buffy coats. These receptors were collected from a human donor in good health.

The chain joins TRBV5-6 to TRBJ2-3, with TRBD2 identical over 7 bases. Looked up from germline, CDR1 is SGHDT and CDR2 is YYEEEE. J gave up 6 bases and V 2 bases, and 9 bases lay outside the gene matches. CDR3 length: 15 amino acids. The CDR3 DNA reads as TGTGCCAGCAGCTTTTGGGAGGGCAATGGTGATACGCAGTATTTT. Amino acid sequence: CASSFWEGNGDTQYF.

The chain links TRBV7-2 to TRBJ2-5, with D unresolved. The CDR3 contains 15 residues. The germline V gene has CDR1 SGHTA and CDR2 FQGNSA. The V gene lost 0 bases and the J gene lost 2 bases, with 10 bases spanning the gap. The CDR3 protein is CASSLAGQLQETQYF. The CDR3, as DNA: TGTGCCAGCAGCTTAGCCGGTCAACTACAAGAGACCCAGTACTTC. Full variable domain (rest looked up from reference TRBV7-2 and TRBJ2-5): GAGVSQSPSNKVTEKGKDVELRCDPISGHTALYWYRQSLGQGLEFLIYFQGNSAPDKSGLPSDRFSAERTGGSVSTLTIQRTQQEDSAVYLCASSLAGQLQETQYFGPGTRLLVL.

This chain joins TRBV7-8 and TRBJ1-5, with TRBD1 matching 8 bases. The junction had 5 bases not matched to a gene; V was cut back by 7 bases and J by 6 bases. Germline V gene sequence: CDR1 SGHVS, CDR2 FQNEAQ. The CDR3 extends over 13 amino acids. The CDR3 DNA sequence: TGTGCCAGCACAGGGGGCTCGTCTCAGCCCCAGCATTTT. Translated: CASTGGSSQPQHF. Variable domain in full (rest from reference TRBV7-8 and TRBJ1-5): GAGVSQSPRYKVAKRGQDVALRCDPISGHVSLFWYQQALGQGPEFLTYFQNEAQLDKSGLPSDRFFAERPEGSVSTLKIQRTQQEDSAVYLCASTGGSSQPQHFGDGTRLSIL.

This sequence joins TRBV15 and TRBJ2-5, with D perhaps matching TRBD2 (5 bases). The DNA end is a closer match to TRBJ2-7, so the J assignment may be wrong. Germline values: CDR1 LNHNV, CDR2 YYDKDF (reference sequence). The CDR3 extends over 15 amino acids. CDR3 nucleotide sequence: TGTGCCACCAGCAGGGGCTGGGAGTCTCACAACGAGCAGTACTTC. Translated: CATSRGWESHNEQYF.

This chain links TRBV15 with TRBJ2-2; 7 bases are a match to TRBD1. Germline V CDR1 and CDR2: LNHNV, YYDKDF (reference sequence). Trimming removed 4 bases from V and 3 bases from J; junction bases left unmatched: 8. The CDR3 runs 16 residues. The CDR3 reads CATSILGTGDTGELFF. For the CDR3, the DNA is TGTGCCACCAGCATTCTAGGCACAGGGGACACCGGGGAGCTGTTTTTT.

In DNA form, the CDR3 reads TGTGCCAGCAGCCCTAGGGGCTGGGAGCAGTTCTTC. Amino acids: CASSPRGWEQFF. The chain recombines TRBV7-2 with TRBJ2-1; D is perhaps TRBD1 (5 bases). Deletions cut 5 bases from V and 10 bases from J, with 12 bases between. Germline V lookup: CDR1 SGHTA, CDR2 FQGNSA. This CDR3 spans 12 amino acids.